This is a list of T cell receptor beta chains from one sample in a study of response to subunit inactivated influenza vaccine. TCRdb recomputed calls from the RT-PCR reads with MiXCR, one row per CDR3 protein. The repertoire consists of around 170,000 distinct CDR3 sequences, with roughly a tenth occurring once and the leading ten covering roughly 36%. Material: CD8+ T cells sorted from PBMCs, obtained around 25 months after vaccination. The source is a man between 50 and 69 years old who received an inactivated influenza vaccine. Each CDR3 is given with its conserved first and last residue. The D gene is left open where the match is weak. Part of the rows lack a size; the others show once, few, many or a class for expanded clones.

d_call	v_call	clone_size	j_call	cdr3_aa	cdr3_nt
.	TRBV2	many	TRBJ2-6	CASTNTLSGANVLTF	TGTGCCAGCACGAATACCCTCTCTGGGGCCAACGTCCTGACTTTC
.	TRBV2	few	TRBJ1-1	CASSEALLGGGTEAFF	TGTGCCAGCAGTGAAGCCCTCCTGGGAGGGGGCACTGAAGCTTTCTTT
.	TRBV10-3	few	TRBJ1-1	CASKPDANTEAFF	TGTGCCAGTAAGCCGGATGCGAACACTGAAGCTTTCTTT
TRBD2	TRBV7-8	.	TRBJ2-5	CASSSSSSGGVAQYF	TGTGCCAGCAGCTCGTCGAGTAGCGGGGGAGTGGCCCAGTACTTC
TRBD2	TRBV6-4	.	TRBJ2-1	CASSRLAGDYNEQFF	TGTGCCAGCAGTCGACTAGCGGGAGACTACAATGAGCAGTTCTTC
.	TRBV7-9	.	TRBJ1-1	CASSFSGSEAFF	TGTGCCAGCAGCTTCTCAGGCTCTGAAGCTTTCTTT
.	TRBV27	few	TRBJ2-6	CASSLFFGGANVLTF	TGTGCCAGCAGTTTATTTTTCGGTGGGGCCAACGTCCTGACTTTC
TRBD1	TRBV7-8	many	TRBJ2-4	CASSSTGENIQYF	TGTGCCAGCAGCTCCACAGGGGAAAACATTCAGTACTTC
TRBD2	TRBV29-1	.	TRBJ2-1	CSAPGLTYNEQFF	TGCAGCGCCCCGGGACTAACCTACAATGAGCAGTTCTTC
.	TRBV5-6	once	TRBJ2-1	CASSLDLSGLFYNEQFF	TGTGCCAGCAGCTTGGATCTTAGCGGATTATTCTACAATGAGCAGTTCTTC
.	TRBV20-1	.	TRBJ2-4	CSATDSGSYKNIQYF	TGCAGTGCCACTGATTCAGGGAGTTACAAAAACATTCAGTACTTC
.	TRBV10-3	many	TRBJ2-1	CAISDTDNEQFF	TGTGCCATCAGTGATACGGACAATGAGCAGTTCTTC
.	TRBV20-1	few	TRBJ2-1	CSARAPSEYNEQFF	TGCAGTGCTAGAGCGCCTAGCGAATACAATGAGCAGTTCTTC
TRBD1	TRBV5-1	.	TRBJ1-2	CASSFRQGGRVEGYTF	TGCGCCAGCAGCTTTAGACAGGGGGGCCGAGTTGAAGGCTACACCTTC
TRBD2	TRBV19	few	TRBJ2-4	CATHGGGKNIQYF	TGTGCCACCCACGGGGGGGGCAAAAACATTCAGTACTTC
.	TRBV25-1	.	TRBJ2-1	CASKWGSEQFF	TGTGCCAGCAAGTGGGGTAGTGAGCAGTTCTTC
.	TRBV6-2/TRBV6-3	.	TRBJ2-3	CASSGPSGTDTQYF	TGTGCCAGCAGTGGACCTTCTGGCACAGATACGCAGTATTTT
.	TRBV21-1	few	TRBJ2-7	CASSLDRDRGREQYF	TGTGCCAGCAGCCTGGACCGGGACAGGGGACGCGAGCAGTACTTC
.	TRBV20-1	many	TRBJ2-3	CSAPHSSTDTQYF	TGCAGTGCTCCACACTCTAGCACAGATACGCAGTATTTT
.	TRBV27	many	TRBJ1-1	CASSVLQGSPEAFF	TGTGCCAGCAGTGTACTACAGGGTAGCCCTGAAGCTTTCTTT
.	TRBV15	.	TRBJ2-5	CATSGGDSVYQETQYF	TGTGCCACCAGCGGGGGGGACAGTGTTTATCAAGAGACCCAGTACTTC
TRBD1	TRBV4-3	.	TRBJ2-7	CASSSRTGDYEQYF	TGCGCCAGCAGCTCCCGGACAGGGGACTACGAGCAGTACTTC